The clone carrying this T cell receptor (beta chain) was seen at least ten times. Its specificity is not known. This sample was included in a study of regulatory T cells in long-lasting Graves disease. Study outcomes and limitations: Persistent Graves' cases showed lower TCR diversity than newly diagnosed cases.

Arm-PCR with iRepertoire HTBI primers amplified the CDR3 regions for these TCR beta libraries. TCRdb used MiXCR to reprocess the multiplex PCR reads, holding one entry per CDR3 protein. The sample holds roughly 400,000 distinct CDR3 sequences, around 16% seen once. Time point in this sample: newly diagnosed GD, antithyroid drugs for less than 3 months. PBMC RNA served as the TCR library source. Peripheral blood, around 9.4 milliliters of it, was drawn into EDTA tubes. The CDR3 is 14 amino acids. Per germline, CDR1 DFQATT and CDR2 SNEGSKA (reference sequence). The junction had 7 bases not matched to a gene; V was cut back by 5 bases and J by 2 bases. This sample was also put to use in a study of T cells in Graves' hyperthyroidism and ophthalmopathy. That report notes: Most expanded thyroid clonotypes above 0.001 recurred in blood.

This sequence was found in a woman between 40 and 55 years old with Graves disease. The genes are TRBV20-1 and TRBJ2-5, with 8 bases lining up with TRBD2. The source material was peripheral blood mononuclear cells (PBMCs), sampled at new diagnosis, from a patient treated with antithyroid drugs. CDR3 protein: CSALTSETQETQYF. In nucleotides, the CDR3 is TGCAGTGCTTTGACTAGCGAAACACAAGAGACCCAGTACTTC.